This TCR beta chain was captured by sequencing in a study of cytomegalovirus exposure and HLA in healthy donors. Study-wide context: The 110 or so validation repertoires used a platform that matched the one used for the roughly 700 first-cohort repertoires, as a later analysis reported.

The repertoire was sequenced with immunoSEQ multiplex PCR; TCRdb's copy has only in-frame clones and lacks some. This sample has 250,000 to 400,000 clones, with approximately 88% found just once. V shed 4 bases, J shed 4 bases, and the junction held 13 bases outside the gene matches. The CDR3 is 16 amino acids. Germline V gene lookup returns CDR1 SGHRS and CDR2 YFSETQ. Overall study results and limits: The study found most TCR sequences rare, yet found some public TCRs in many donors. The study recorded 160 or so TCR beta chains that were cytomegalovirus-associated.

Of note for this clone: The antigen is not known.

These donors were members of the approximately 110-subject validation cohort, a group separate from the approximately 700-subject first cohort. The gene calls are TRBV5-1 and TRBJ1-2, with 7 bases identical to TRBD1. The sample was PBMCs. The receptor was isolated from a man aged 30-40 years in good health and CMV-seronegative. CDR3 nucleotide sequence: TGCGCCAGCAGCGTAAGTCCGGGACAGATCCCCTATGGCTACACCTTC. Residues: CASSVSPGQIPYGYTF.